This T cell receptor beta chain was observed in a study of T-cell memory formation after mild COVID-19. Study-wide results and limits: Clones contracting across day 15 to 85 had a balanced CD4/CD8 profile; later expanding clones leaned CD4+.

This clonotype was recorded a few times. Its matching antigen is unknown. J lost 6 bases, V lost 6 bases, and 4 bases had no gene match. There are 13 residues in the CDR3. TCRdb re-called the 5' RACE reads through MiXCR, storing one row per CDR3 protein. The profile shows 350,000 to 450,000 distinct CDR3 sequences, about 24% of them singletons. Sequencing used PBMCs or a T cell subset sorted from them (not recorded which). The chain employs TRBV12-3 or TRBV12-4 and TRBJ2-1, with 8 bases fitting TRBD2. The source is an adult woman who had mild COVID-19 (a few samples of this study predate the infection). Cell type and time point are not known. CDR3 in amino acids: CASRPSGRNEQFF. Here the CDR3 DNA reads TGTGCCAGCAGGCCTAGCGGGCGCAATGAGCAGTTCTTC.